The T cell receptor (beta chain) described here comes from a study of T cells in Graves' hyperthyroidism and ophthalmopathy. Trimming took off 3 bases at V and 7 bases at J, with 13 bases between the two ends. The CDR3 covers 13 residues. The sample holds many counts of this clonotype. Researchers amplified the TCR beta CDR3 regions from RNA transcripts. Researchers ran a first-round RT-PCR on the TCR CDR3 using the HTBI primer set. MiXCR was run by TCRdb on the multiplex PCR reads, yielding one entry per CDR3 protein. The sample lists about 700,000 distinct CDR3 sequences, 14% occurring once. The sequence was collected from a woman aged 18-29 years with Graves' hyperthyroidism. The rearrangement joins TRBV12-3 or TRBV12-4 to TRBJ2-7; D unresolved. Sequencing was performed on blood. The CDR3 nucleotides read TGTGCCAGCAGTTTGTATTCTGCTCGGGAGCAGTACTTC. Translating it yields CASSLYSAREQYF.